Shown below are 2 T cell receptor beta chains from a single sample sequenced in a study of OX40 agonist ivuxolimab in advanced cancers. Data came from immunoSEQ multiplex PCR; TCRdb stores just in-frame clones and leaves some out. The table lists approximately 99,000 clones, roughly 94% of them singletons, with around 0.17% in the top ten. Sequencing was performed on CD4+ or CD8+ T cells sorted from blood, taken in a trial of the OX40 agonist ivuxolimab. The receptors derive from an adult with an advanced solid tumor such as melanoma, head and neck, liver or kidney cancer.

CDR3 in DNA: TGCGCCAGCGATAAGAGCGGGAGGGGGCCCTACAATGAGCAGTTCTTC. Translated: CASDKSGRGPYNEQFF. The chain employs TRBV5-1 and TRBJ2-1, with 10 bases aligning to TRBD2. With 7 bases clipped from V and 2 bases from J, the junction kept 9 bases outside the gene matches. This CDR3 is built from 16 residues. The germline V gene has CDR1 SGHRS and CDR2 YFSETQ.

V and J are TRBV6-5 and TRBJ1-1; no clear D gene. The V gene's germline CDR1 is MNHEY and CDR2 SVGAGI. Deletions cut 3 bases from V and 1 base from J, with 6 bases between. The CDR3 runs to 13 residues. CDR3 bases: TGTGCCAGCAGTTATCGTCAGAACACTGAAGCTTTCTTT. It yields the protein CASSYRQNTEAFF.